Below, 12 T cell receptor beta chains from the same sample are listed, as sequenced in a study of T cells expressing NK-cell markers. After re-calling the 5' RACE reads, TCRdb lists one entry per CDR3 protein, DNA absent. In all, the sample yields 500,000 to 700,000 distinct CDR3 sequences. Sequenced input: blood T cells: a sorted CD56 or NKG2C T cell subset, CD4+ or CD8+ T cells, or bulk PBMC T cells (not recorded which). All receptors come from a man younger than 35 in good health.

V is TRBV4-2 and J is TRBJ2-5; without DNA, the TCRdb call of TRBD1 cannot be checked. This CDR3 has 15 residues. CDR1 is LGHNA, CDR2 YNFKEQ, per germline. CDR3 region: CASSQRTGVQETQYF.

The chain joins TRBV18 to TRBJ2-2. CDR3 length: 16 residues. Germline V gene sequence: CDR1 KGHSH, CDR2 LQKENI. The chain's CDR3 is CASSPPGAANTGELFF.

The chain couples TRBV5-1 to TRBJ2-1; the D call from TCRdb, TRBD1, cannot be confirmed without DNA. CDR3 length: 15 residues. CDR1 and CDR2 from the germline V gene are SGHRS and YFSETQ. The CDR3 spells CASSSPGQGRNEQFF.

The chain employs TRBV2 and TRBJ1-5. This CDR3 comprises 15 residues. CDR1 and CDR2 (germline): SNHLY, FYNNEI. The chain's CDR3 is CASSVLGSQNQPQHF.

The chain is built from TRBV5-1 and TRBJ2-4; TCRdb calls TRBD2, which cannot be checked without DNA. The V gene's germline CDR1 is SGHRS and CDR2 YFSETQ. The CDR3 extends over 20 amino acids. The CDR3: CASSIAGTSGSVLAKNIQYF.

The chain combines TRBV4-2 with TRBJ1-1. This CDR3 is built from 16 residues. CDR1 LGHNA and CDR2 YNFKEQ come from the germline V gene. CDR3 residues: CASSQDFSGYGTEAFF.

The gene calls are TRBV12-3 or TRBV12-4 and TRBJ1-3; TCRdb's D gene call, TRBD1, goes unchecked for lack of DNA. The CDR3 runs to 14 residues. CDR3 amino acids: CASSQGQVENTIYF.

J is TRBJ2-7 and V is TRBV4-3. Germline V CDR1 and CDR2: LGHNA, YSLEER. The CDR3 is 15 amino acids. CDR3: CASSQEVTSPYEQYF.

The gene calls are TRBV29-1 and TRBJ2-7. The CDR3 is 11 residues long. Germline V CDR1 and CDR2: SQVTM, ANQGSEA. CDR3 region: CSVGSSYEQYF.

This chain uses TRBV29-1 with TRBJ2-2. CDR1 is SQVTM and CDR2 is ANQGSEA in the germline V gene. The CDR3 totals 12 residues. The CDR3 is CSVALSSGELFF.

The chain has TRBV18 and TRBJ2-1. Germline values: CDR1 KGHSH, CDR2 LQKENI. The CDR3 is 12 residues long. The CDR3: CASSPERDEQFF.

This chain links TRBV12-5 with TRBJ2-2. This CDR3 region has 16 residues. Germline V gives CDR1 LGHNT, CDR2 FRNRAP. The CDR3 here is CASGLGLSGNTGELFF.